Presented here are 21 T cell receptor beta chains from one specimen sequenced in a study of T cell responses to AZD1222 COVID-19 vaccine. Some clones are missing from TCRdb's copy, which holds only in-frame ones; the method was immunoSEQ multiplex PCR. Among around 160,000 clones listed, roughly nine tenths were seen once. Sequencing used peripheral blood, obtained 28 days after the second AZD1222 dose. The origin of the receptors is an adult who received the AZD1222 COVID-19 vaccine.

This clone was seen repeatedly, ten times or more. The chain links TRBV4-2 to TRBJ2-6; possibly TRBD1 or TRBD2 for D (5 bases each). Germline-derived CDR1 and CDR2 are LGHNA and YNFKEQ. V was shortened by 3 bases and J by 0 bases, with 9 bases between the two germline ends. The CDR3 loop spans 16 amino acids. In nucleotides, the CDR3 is TGTGCCAGCAGCCAGGGGGAAGTCTCTGGGGCCAACGTCCTGACTTTC. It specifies CASSQGEVSGANVLTF.

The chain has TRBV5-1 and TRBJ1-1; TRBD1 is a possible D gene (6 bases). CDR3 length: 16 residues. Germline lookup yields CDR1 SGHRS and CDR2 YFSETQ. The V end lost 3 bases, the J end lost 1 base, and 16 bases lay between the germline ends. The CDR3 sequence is CASSSSQGSSNTEAFF. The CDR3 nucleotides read TGCGCCAGCAGCTCGTCACAGGGTTCCTCGAACACTGAAGCTTTCTTT.

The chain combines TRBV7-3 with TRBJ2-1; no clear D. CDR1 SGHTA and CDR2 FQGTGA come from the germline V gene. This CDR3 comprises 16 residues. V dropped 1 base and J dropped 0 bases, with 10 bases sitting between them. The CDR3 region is CASSLKGADSYNEQFF. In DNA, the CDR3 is TGTGCCAGCAGCTTAAAAGGCGCAGACTCCTACAATGAGCAGTTCTTC.

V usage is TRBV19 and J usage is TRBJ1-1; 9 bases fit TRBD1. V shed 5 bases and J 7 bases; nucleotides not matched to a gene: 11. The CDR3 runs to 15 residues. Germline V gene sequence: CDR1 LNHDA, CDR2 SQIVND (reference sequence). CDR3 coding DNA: TGTGCCAGTAGTGAAACTAACAGGGGGCGAAGTGAAGCTTTCTTT. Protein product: CASSETNRGRSEAFF. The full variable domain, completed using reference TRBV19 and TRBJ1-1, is DGGITQSPKYLFRKEGQNVTLSCEQNLNHDAMYWYRQDPGQGLRLIYYSQIVNDFQKGDIAEGYSVSREKKESFPLTVTSAQKNPTAFYLCASSETNRGRSEAFFGQGTRLTVV.

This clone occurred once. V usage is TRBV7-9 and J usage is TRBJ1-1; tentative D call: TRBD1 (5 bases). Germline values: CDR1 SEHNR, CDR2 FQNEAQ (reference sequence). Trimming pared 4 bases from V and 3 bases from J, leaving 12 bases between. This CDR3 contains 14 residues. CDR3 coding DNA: TGTGCCAGCAGCTCGTGGGGGGTCGACACTGAAGCTTTCTTT. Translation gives CASSSWGVDTEAFF.

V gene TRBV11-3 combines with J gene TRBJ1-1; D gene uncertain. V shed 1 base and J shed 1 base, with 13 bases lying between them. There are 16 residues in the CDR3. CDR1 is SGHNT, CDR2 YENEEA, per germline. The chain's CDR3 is CASSLGVRRENTEAFF. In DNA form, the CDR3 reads TGTGCCAGCAGCTTAGGTGTCAGGCGTGAGAACACTGAAGCTTTCTTT.

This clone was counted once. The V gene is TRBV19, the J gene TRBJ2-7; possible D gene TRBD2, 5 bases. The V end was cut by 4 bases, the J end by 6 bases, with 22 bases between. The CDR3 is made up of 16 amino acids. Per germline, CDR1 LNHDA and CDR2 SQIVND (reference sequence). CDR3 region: CASSKLVDYTLLEQYF. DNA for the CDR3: TGTGCCAGTAGTAAACTAGTAGATTATACCCTTCTCGAGCAGTACTTC.

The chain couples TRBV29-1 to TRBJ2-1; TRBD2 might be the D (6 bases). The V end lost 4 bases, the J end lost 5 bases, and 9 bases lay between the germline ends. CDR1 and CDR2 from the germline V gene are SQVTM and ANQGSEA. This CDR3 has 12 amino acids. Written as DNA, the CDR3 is TGCAGCGTTGCCCGCGGGAACAATGAGCAGTTCTTC. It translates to CSVARGNNEQFF.

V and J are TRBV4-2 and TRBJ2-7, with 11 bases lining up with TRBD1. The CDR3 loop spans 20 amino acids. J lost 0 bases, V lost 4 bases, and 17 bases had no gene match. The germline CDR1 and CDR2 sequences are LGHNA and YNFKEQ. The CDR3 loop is CASSRSFPGTGGASSYEQYF. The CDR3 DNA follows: TGTGCCAGCAGCCGCTCCTTCCCTGGGACAGGGGGTGCAAGCTCCTACGAGCAGTACTTC.

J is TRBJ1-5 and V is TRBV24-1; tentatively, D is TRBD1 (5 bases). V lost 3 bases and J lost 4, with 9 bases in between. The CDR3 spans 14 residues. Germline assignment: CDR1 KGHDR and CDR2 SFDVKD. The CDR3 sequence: CATSDTGVNQPQHF. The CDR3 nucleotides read TGTGCCACCAGTGATACGGGGGTTAATCAGCCCCAGCATTTT.

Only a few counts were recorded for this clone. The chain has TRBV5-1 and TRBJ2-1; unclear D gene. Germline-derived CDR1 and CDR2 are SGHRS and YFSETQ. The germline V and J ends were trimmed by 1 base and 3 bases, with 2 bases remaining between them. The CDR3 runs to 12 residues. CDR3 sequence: CASSLYYNEQFF. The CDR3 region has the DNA TGCGCCAGCAGCTTGTACTACAATGAGCAGTTCTTC.

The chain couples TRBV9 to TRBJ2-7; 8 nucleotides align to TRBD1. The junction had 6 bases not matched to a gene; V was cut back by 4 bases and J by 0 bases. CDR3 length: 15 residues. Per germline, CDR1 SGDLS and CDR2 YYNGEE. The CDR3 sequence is CASSPSGGASYEQYF. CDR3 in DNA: TGTGCCAGCAGCCCGTCAGGGGGCGCCTCCTACGAGCAGTACTTC.

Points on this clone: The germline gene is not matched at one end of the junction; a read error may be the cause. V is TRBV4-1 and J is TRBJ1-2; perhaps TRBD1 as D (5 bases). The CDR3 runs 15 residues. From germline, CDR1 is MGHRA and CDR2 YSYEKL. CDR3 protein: CAGSPTVFRRGGYTF. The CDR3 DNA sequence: TGCGCCGGCAGTCCTACGGTTTTCAGGAGGGGTGGCTACACCTTC.

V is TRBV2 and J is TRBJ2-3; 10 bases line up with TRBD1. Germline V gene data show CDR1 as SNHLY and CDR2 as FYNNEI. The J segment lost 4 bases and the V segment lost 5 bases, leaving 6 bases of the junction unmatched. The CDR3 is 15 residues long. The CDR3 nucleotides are TGTGCCAGCAGTACGACAGGGGGCGAGGCAGATACGCAGTATTTT. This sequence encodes CASSTTGGEADTQYF.

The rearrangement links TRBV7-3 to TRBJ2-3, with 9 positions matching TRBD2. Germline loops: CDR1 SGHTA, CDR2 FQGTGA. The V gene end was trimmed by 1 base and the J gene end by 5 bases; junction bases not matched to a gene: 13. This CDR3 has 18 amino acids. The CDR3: CASSLIGSSGSGVDTQYF. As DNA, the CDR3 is TGTGCCAGCAGCTTAATCGGTAGTAGCGGGAGTGGTGTAGATACGCAGTATTTT.

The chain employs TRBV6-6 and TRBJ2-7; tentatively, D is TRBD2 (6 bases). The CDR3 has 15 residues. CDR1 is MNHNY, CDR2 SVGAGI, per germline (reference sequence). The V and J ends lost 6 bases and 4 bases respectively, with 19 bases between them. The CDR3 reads CASRKEPGTLYEQYF. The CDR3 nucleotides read TGTGCCAGCAGGAAAGAGCCCGGGACTCTGTACGAGCAGTACTTC.

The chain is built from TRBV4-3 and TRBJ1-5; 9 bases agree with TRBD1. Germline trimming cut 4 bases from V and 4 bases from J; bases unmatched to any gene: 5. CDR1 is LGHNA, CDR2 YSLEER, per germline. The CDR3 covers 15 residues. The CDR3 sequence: CASSLGTGLNQPQHF. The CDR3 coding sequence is TGCGCCAGCAGCCTAGGGACAGGGTTAAATCAGCCCCAGCATTTT.

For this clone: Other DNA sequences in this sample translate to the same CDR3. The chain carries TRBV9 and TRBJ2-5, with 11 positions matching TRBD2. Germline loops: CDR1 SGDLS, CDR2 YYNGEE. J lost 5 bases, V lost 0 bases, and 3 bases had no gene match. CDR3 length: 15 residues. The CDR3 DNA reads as TGTGCCAGCAGCGTAGGGCTAGCGGGGGGCGAGACCCAGTACTTC. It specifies CASSVGLAGGETQYF.

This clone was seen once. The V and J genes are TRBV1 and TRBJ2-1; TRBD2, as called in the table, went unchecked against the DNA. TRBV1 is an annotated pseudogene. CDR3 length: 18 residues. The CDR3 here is CTSSQDFHRAGGTNEQFF. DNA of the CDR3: TGCACCAGCAGCCAAGATTTCCATCGGGCGGGGGGAACAAATGAGCAGTTCTTC.

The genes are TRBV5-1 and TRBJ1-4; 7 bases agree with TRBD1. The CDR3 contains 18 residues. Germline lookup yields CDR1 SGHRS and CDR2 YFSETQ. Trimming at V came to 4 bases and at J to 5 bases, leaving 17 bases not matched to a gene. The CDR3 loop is CASSTHGGTAPANEKLFF. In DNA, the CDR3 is TGCGCCAGCAGCACACACGGAGGGACAGCTCCTGCGAATGAAAAACTGTTTTTT.

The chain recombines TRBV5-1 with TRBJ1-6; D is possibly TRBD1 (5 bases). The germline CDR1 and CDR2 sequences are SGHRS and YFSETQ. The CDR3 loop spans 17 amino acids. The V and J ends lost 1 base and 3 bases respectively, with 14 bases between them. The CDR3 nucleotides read TGCGCCAGCAGCTTGACTCGGGACGGGTTCTATAATTCACCCCTCCACTTT. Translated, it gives CASSLTRDGFYNSPLHF.